This TCR beta chain was found in a study of radiotherapy plus CTLA-4 blockade in lung cancer. Study results and limitations: Blood saw expansion of tumor-derived TCR clones after radiotherapy plus ipilimumab.

For this clone: Its antigen is currently unknown.

Clones were sequenced by immunoSEQ multiplex PCR, and TCRdb holds only the in-frame ones, with some missing. Here the sample spans tens of thousands of clones, around nine tenths being singletons. This CDR3 contains 14 residues. The ends were cut back, 6 bases at V and 3 bases at J, with 12 bases in the middle. CDR1 is MNHEY and CDR2 is SVGAGI in the germline V gene. The receptor comes from a human donor with non-small cell lung cancer that progressed on radiotherapy plus ipilimumab. Specimen: peripheral blood, collected from a patient treated with radiotherapy plus ipilimumab. The chain combines TRBV6-5 with TRBJ1-5; D is undetermined. Here the CDR3 DNA reads TGTGCCAGCAGAGGAAAAGATCTCAATCAGCCCCAGCATTTT. Translated, it gives CASRGKDLNQPQHF.